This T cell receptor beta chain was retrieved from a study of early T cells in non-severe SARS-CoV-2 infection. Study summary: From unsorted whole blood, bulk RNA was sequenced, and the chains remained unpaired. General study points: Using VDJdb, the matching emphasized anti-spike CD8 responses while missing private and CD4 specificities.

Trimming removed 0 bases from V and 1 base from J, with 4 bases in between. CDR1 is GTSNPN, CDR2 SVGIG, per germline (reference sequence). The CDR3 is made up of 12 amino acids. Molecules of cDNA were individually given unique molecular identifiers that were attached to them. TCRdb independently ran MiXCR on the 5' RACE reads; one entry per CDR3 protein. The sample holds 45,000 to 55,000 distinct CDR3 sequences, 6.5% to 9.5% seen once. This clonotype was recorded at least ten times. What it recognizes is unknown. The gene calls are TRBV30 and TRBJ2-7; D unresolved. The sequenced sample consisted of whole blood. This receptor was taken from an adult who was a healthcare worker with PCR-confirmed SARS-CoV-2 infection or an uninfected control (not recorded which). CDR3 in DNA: TGTGCCTGGAGTGTACCGTCCTACGAGCAGTACTTC. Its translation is CAWSVPSYEQYF.